This T cell receptor (beta chain) was identified in a study of low-dose radiotherapy and immunotherapy resistance in tumors. Study overall: Cohort 2 received 1 Gy per fraction every two weeks, totaling 13 Gy over 26 weeks. Daily intake of oral aspirin 300 mg by patients lasted four cycles and began on cycle 1 day 1. The regimen for patients comprised intravenous nivolumab 240 mg every two weeks plus intravenous ipilimumab 1 mg/kg every six weeks.

V was clipped by 4 bases and J by 0 bases; unmatched bases: 6. Germline assignment: CDR1 SGHRS and CDR2 YFSETQ. This CDR3 region has 16 residues. TRAV- and TRBV-specific primers were used for first-strand cDNA, which covered alpha and beta chains. TCRs underwent approximately 20 PCR cycles of amplification with a constant-region primer and V-primer adapter. TCRdb redid the calling of the reads with MiXCR, one entry per CDR3 protein. Of tens of thousands of distinct CDR3 sequences in the sample, less than 30% were seen once. Time point specified: after trial treatment. Treatment reported: LDRT plus nivolumab, ipilimumab, low-dose cyclophosphamide and aspirin (RACIN trial).

The sample was PBMCs, taken after low-dose radiotherapy plus immunotherapy. This sequence originates from a male donor with prostate cancer. The chain carries TRBV5-1 and TRBJ2-3; 9 bases fit TRBD1. In DNA, the CDR3 is TGCGCCAGCAGCCATCAGACAGGGGGTAGCACAGATACGCAGTATTTT. This encodes CASSHQTGGSTDTQYF.